The rows below give T cell receptor beta chains drawn from one sample of a study of cytomegalovirus exposure and HLA in healthy donors. Measured with immunoSEQ multiplex PCR; TCRdb has only the in-frame clones, and not every one. The repertoire holds fewer than 150,000 clones, with around 82% as singletons. The sample was PBMCs. The receptor set was obtained from a woman under 40 in good health and CMV-seropositive. Both conserved end residues are part of each CDR3. The order of the fields is clone size, D gene, V gene, J gene, CDR3 DNA, CDR3 protein. D genes are given only for firm matches. The size entry is marked missing in some rows and otherwise reads once, few, many or a size class.

size: NA
D: TRBD2
V: TRBV11-3
J: TRBJ2-1
DNA: TGTGCCAGCAGCACACCACTGACCGGGACTAGCGGGAGGAATGAGCAGTTCTTC
CDR3: CASSTPLTGTSGRNEQFF

size: NA
D: TRBD1
V: TRBV14
J: TRBJ2-7
DNA: TGTGCCAGCAGCCACGGGCCACCGGGACAGGGGGCTTCGCGGCCACCGTATAGGGCGGACGAGCAGTACTTC
CDR3: CASSHGPPGQGASRPPYRADEQYF

size: NA
D: TRBD1
V: TRBV5-4
J: TRBJ2-2
DNA: TGTGCCAGCAGCTCCGGGACAGGGGAGACCGGGGAGCTGTTTTTT
CDR3: CASSSGTGETGELFF

size: NA
D: NA
V: TRBV7-9
J: TRBJ2-1
DNA: TGTGCCAGCAGCTTTGGGCACGGGATTACCTACAATGAGCAGTTCTTC
CDR3: CASSFGHGITYNEQFF

size: NA
D: TRBD1
V: TRBV30
J: TRBJ1-1
DNA: TGTGCCTGGAGAGACAGGGATGAGAGAGCTTTCTTT
CDR3: CAWRDRDERAFF

size: NA
D: NA
V: TRBV27
J: TRBJ1-5
DNA: TGTGCCAGCAGGGAGGATAGCAATCAGCCCCAGCATTTT
CDR3: CASREDSNQPQHF

size: NA
D: NA
V: TRBV9
J: TRBJ1-3
DNA: TGTGCCAGCAGCGTACAGGGTAATTCTGGAAACACCATATATTTT
CDR3: CASSVQGNSGNTIYF

size: once
D: NA
V: TRBV30
J: TRBJ1-2
DNA: TGTGCCTGGATCAGGGCGGCAACCTATGGCTACACCTTC
CDR3: CAWIRAATYGYTF

size: once
D: NA
V: TRBV28
J: TRBJ2-2
DNA: TGTGCCAGCAATCTAGCCGGGGAGCTGTTTTTT
CDR3: CASNLAGELFF

size: NA
D: TRBD1
V: TRBV7-9
J: TRBJ2-1
DNA: TGTGCCAGCAGCTTGACAGGGAGCCCCTACAATGAGCAGTTCTTC
CDR3: CASSLTGSPYNEQFF

size: NA
D: TRBD2
V: TRBV19
J: TRBJ2-7
DNA: TGTGCCAGTAGCATAAGTGGAGGACTAGCGGGTTTCTACGAGCAGTACTTC
CDR3: CASSISGGLAGFYEQYF

size: NA
D: TRBD1
V: TRBV27
J: TRBJ2-7
DNA: TGTGCCAGCAGTCAACTCCCGGGACAGGGTGGCGAGCAGTACTTC
CDR3: CASSQLPGQGGEQYF

size: few
D: TRBD1
V: TRBV6-1
J: TRBJ1-1
DNA: TGTGCCACATTATGGGGGAGGACAGGGAGCACTGAAGCTTTCTTT
CDR3: CATLWGRTGSTEAFF

size: NA
D: NA
V: TRBV5-8
J: TRBJ2-6
DNA: TGTGCCAGCAGACCACAGGGGGCCAACGTCCTGACTTTC
CDR3: CASRPQGANVLTF

size: NA
D: TRBD1
V: TRBV10-2
J: TRBJ1-4
DNA: TGCGCCAGCAGCGAAGGGGGCATGGGTGAAAAACTGTTTTTT
CDR3: CASSEGGMGEKLFF

size: few
D: NA
V: TRBV7-3
J: TRBJ1-1
DNA: TGTGCCAGCAGCTTGTCGAGAGAGAACACTGAAGCTTTCTTT
CDR3: CASSLSRENTEAFF

size: NA
D: TRBD1
V: TRBV5-4
J: TRBJ1-2
DNA: TGTGCCAGCACCCTTAGGGACAGTTCCAACTATGGCTACACCTTC
CDR3: CASTLRDSSNYGYTF

size: NA
D: NA
V: TRBV7-9
J: TRBJ1-1
DNA: TGTGCCAGCAGCCCGGGATCCATGAACACTGAAGCTTTCTTT
CDR3: CASSPGSMNTEAFF

size: NA
D: TRBD1
V: TRBV9
J: TRBJ1-6
DNA: TGTGCCAGCAGCGTAGGGGGACAGGGGGATTCACCCCTCCACTTT
CDR3: CASSVGGQGDSPLHF

size: NA
D: NA
V: TRBV2
J: TRBJ1-1
DNA: TGTGCCAGCAGGGGGGGACGACCCACTGAAGCTTTCTTT
CDR3: CASRGGRPTEAFF

size: NA
D: TRBD1
V: TRBV9
J: TRBJ1-5
DNA: TGTGCCAGCAGCGGCACAGGGGGCAATCAGCCCCAGCATTTT
CDR3: CASSGTGGNQPQHF

size: NA
D: TRBD1
V: TRBV7-9
J: TRBJ2-6
DNA: TGTGCCAGCAGCCGATACCGACAGGGGGCAGGAGGGGCCAACGTCCTGACTTTC
CDR3: CASSRYRQGAGGANVLTF

size: NA
D: NA
V: TRBV27
J: TRBJ2-5
DNA: TGTGCCAGCAGTTTATTAGGGACATATCTGGAGACCCAGTACTTC
CDR3: CASSLLGTYLETQYF

size: NA
D: NA
V: TRBV6-4
J: TRBJ1-3
DNA: TGTGCCAGCAGTAAGGAGATTGGAAACACCATATATTTT
CDR3: CASSKEIGNTIYF

size: NA
D: TRBD1
V: TRBV19
J: TRBJ1-5
DNA: TGTGCCAGTAGTACCCGGACAGGGGTCGGCGGTCAGCCCCAGCATTTT
CDR3: CASSTRTGVGGQPQHF

size: once
D: TRBD2
V: TRBV2
J: TRBJ2-3
DNA: TGTGCCACCCGGACTAGCGGAAGCACAGATACGCAGTATTTT
CDR3: CATRTSGSTDTQYF

size: NA
D: TRBD1
V: TRBV27
J: TRBJ2-2
DNA: TGTGCCAGCAGTAAAATCGGGACAGGGGCCGGGGAGCTGTTTTTT
CDR3: CASSKIGTGAGELFF

size: NA
D: TRBD1
V: TRBV5-1
J: TRBJ2-7
DNA: TGCGCCAGCAGAGCCGGGACAGGGGGATACGAGCAGTACTTC
CDR3: CASRAGTGGYEQYF

size: NA
D: TRBD2
V: TRBV5-1
J: TRBJ2-2
DNA: TGCGCCAGTCGGACCGGGACTAGCGGGAGCACCGGGGAGCTGTTTTTT
CDR3: CASRTGTSGSTGELFF

size: NA
D: NA
V: TRBV4-1
J: TRBJ2-7
DNA: TGCGCCAGCAGCCAACAGTACTCCTACGAGCAGTACTTC
CDR3: CASSQQYSYEQYF

size: NA
D: NA
V: TRBV6-6
J: TRBJ1-5
DNA: TGTGCCAGCACCCCCAGGGGTGACAATCAGCCCCAGCATTTT
CDR3: CASTPRGDNQPQHF

size: few
D: TRBD1
V: TRBV7-9
J: TRBJ2-1
DNA: TGTGCCAGCAGCTTAGGGACAGGGTATAATGAGCAGTTCTTC
CDR3: CASSLGTGYNEQFF

size: NA
D: NA
V: TRBV11-3
J: TRBJ1-1
DNA: TGTGCCAGCAGCCCCCGGGGGAACACTGAAGCTTTCTTT
CDR3: CASSPRGNTEAFF

size: NA
D: TRBD2
V: TRBV11-1
J: TRBJ2-2
DNA: TGTGCCAGCAGCTCCGGGACTAGCGCGAACACCGGGGAGCTGTTTTTT
CDR3: CASSSGTSANTGELFF

size: few
D: TRBD2
V: TRBV7-9
J: TRBJ2-7
DNA: TGTTCCTACGGGGGGGGACCCCACGAGCAGTACTTC
CDR3: CSYGGGPHEQYF

size: NA
D: NA
V: TRBV27
J: TRBJ2-7
DNA: TGTGCCAGCAGGGACGGGGTTTCCTACGAGCAGTACTTC
CDR3: CASRDGVSYEQYF

size: once
D: NA
V: TRBV5-1
J: TRBJ2-1
DNA: TGCGCCAGCAGCTTGGGTGCGGGGCCGGCCAATGAGCAGTTCTTC
CDR3: CASSLGAGPANEQFF

size: NA
D: NA
V: TRBV7-3
J: TRBJ1-6
DNA: TGTGCCAGCAGCCTGGGGGCCAATTCACCCCTCCACTTT
CDR3: CASSLGANSPLHF

size: once
D: TRBD2
V: TRBV5-1
J: TRBJ2-1
DNA: TGCGCCAGCAGCACAGCCGGGACTAGCGGGAGAAGCCCTAATGAGCAGTTCTTC
CDR3: CASSTAGTSGRSPNEQFF

size: NA
D: TRBD2
V: TRBV18
J: TRBJ2-7
DNA: TGTGCCAGCTCACCGACTAGCGGGAGCTACGAGCAGTACTTC
CDR3: CASSPTSGSYEQYF

size: NA
D: TRBD2
V: TRBV11-2
J: TRBJ2-1
DNA: TGTGCCAGCAGCTTAGAGGGGACTAGCGGGAGAGGAAATGAGCAGTTCTTC
CDR3: CASSLEGTSGRGNEQFF